This T cell receptor beta chain was captured in a study of blood T cell repertoires in COVID-19. Source study methods: Estimated nucleated cell counts came from reference gene primer amplification. The protocol was immunoSEQ multiplex PCR, while the TCRdb copy is restricted to in-frame clones and leaves out a portion. V, J and clone size derive from that table, while D and trimming were established from the DNA sequence. The sample lists approximately 98,000 clones, 82% occurring once. This clone was detected only once. This CDR3 comprises 15 residues. V trimming: 5 bases; J trimming: 1 base; junction bases outside the gene matches: 7. Germline V lookup: CDR1 MNHEY, CDR2 SVGAGI.

The sequenced sample consisted of peripheral blood. This clonotype was obtained from an older man with acute or convalescent COVID-19. The genes are TRBV6-5 and TRBJ2-7; 8 positions agree with TRBD2. CDR3 residues: CASSISSGGSYEQYF. Here the CDR3 DNA reads TGTGCCAGCAGTATATCCTCGGGGGGGTCCTACGAGCAGTACTTC.